The 24 T cell receptor beta chains below were found in one sample sequenced in a study of OX40 agonist ivuxolimab in advanced cancers. This table comes from immunoSEQ multiplex PCR, and its TCRdb copy is limited to in-frame clones, with some not included. The repertoire holds more than 40,000 clones, with around 77% as singletons. The specimen was CD4+ or CD8+ T cells sorted from blood, collected in a trial of the OX40 agonist ivuxolimab. Receptors originate from an adult with an advanced solid tumor such as melanoma, head and neck, liver or kidney cancer.

The chain combines TRBV28 with TRBJ2-7; 7 nucleotides line up with TRBD1. The V segment lost 6 bases and the J segment 2 bases; nucleotides outside the gene matches: 7. This CDR3 contains 14 residues. Germline V CDR1 and CDR2: MDHEN, SYDVKM. CDR3 DNA: TGTGCCAGCAGATTCTGGACAGGCACCTACGAGCAGTACTTC. Its translation: CASRFWTGTYEQYF.

This chain joins TRBV4-1 and TRBJ2-1, with a tentative D call TRBD2 (5 bases). The CDR3 length is 15 residues. V lost 4 bases to trimming and J lost 8 bases, with 18 bases between them. The germline V gene has CDR1 MGHRA and CDR2 YSYEKL. CDR3 region: CASSRNEGGHHEQFF. CDR3 sequence (DNA): TGCGCCAGCAGCCGCAATGAGGGCGGGCATCATGAGCAGTTCTTC.

The genes are TRBV27 and TRBJ2-1; 11 bases are a match to TRBD2. The ends lost 2 bases at V and 7 bases at J; junction bases unmatched: 19. This CDR3 contains 20 residues. The germline V gene has CDR1 MNHEY and CDR2 SMNVEV (reference sequence). As DNA, the CDR3 is TGTGCCAGCAGTTTAGGTGGTTACGCGCTAGCGGGAGGAACAGGGAATGAGCAGTTCTTC. It specifies CASSLGGYALAGGTGNEQFF.

This sequence joins TRBV29-1 and TRBJ1-4, with D hard to call. Per germline, CDR1 SQVTM and CDR2 ANQGSEA. The V end was cut by 4 bases, the J end by 4 bases, with 10 bases between. The CDR3 sequence is 13 residues long. CDR3 in amino acids: CSVGSGVNEKLFF. CDR3 DNA sequence: TGCAGCGTTGGAAGCGGGGTTAATGAAAAACTGTTTTTT.

The V gene is TRBV2, the J gene TRBJ2-3; TRBD2 aligns across 11 bases. Germline lookup yields CDR1 SNHLY and CDR2 FYNNEI. V shed 6 bases and J 1 base; nucleotides not matched to a gene: 0. The CDR3 contains 14 residues. DNA of the CDR3: TGTGCCAGCAGGACTAGCGGGGGCACAGATACGCAGTATTTT. It encodes CASRTSGGTDTQYF.

This clone was observed once. The V call is TRBV7-8, the J call TRBJ2-1; 10 bases agree with TRBD2. The length of the CDR3 is 14 residues. V trimming: 3 bases; J trimming: 10 bases; junction bases outside the gene matches: 6. Germline V lookup: CDR1 SGHVS, CDR2 FQNEAQ. The chain's CDR3 is CASSFTLSGGEQFF. Here the CDR3 DNA reads TGTGCCAGCAGCTTCACCCTTAGCGGGGGGGAGCAGTTCTTC. The full variable domain, rest sourced from reference TRBV7-8 and TRBJ2-1, is GAGVSQSPRYKVAKRGQDVALRCDPISGHVSLFWYQQALGQGPEFLTYFQNEAQLDKSGLPSDRFFAERPEGSVSTLKIQRTQQEDSAVYLCASSFTLSGGEQFFGPGTRLTVL.

The chain joins TRBV5-1 to TRBJ1-4; D possibly corresponds to TRBD1 (6 bases). V shed 0 bases and J shed 3 bases, with 9 bases lying between them. Germline V gene lookup returns CDR1 SGHRS and CDR2 YFSETQ. CDR3 size: 15 residues. CDR3 in amino acids: CASSLEQGSNEKLFF. The CDR3 DNA is TGCGCCAGCAGCTTGGAACAGGGTTCTAATGAAAAACTGTTTTTT.

The chain uses TRBV5-1 and TRBJ1-3; tentatively, D is TRBD1 (5 bases). This CDR3 contains 15 residues. V dropped 0 bases and J dropped 1 base, with 8 bases sitting between them. CDR1 is SGHRS and CDR2 is YFSETQ in the germline V gene. CDR3 bases: TGCGCCAGCAGCTTGGTGACAGAATCTGGAAACACCATATATTTT. This encodes CASSLVTESGNTIYF. The full variable domain, rest sourced from reference TRBV5-1 and TRBJ1-3, is KAGVTQTPRYLIKTRGQQVTLSCSPISGHRSVSWYQQTPGQGLQFLFEYFSETQRNKGNFPGRFSGRQFSNSRSEMNVSTLELGDSALYLCASSLVTESGNTIYFGEGSWLTVV.

This clone appeared a single time. The chain has TRBV9 and TRBJ2-2; D perhaps matches TRBD1 (5 bases). The CDR3 is made up of 13 amino acids. The germline CDR1 and CDR2 sequences are SGDLS and YYNGEE. The germline V and J ends were trimmed by 3 bases and 6 bases, with 9 bases remaining between them. CDR3 nucleotide sequence: TGTGCCAGCAGCGCCGGACATTCCGGGGAGCTGTTTTTT. It specifies CASSAGHSGELFF. The whole variable domain, filled in from reference TRBV9 and TRBJ2-2, reads DSGVTQTPKHLITATGQRVTLRCSPRSGDLSVYWYQQSLDQGLQFLIQYYNGEERAKGNILERFSAQQFPDLHSELNLSSLELGDSALYFCASSAGHSGELFFGEGSRLTVL.

The chain carries TRBV6-6 and TRBJ2-3; TRBD2 matches 7 bases. Germline CDR1 reads MNHNY; CDR2 reads SVGAGI (reference sequence). The CDR3 is made up of 15 amino acids. J was trimmed by 5 bases and V by 2 bases; bases with no gene match: 7. CDR3 nucleotides: TGTGCCAGCAGTTACGTGGGAGGGCCGGTAGATACGCAGTATTTT. Protein product: CASSYVGGPVDTQYF.

This chain links TRBV7-9 with TRBJ2-6; weak D call: TRBD2 (5 bases). The CDR3 is 14 residues long. CDR1 and CDR2 from the germline V gene are SEHNR and FQNEAQ (reference sequence). Trimming shortened V by 5 bases and J by 2 bases, and 7 bases separated the two germline ends. The CDR3 loop is CASSGSAGANVLTF. In DNA, the CDR3 is TGTGCCAGCAGCGGGAGTGCTGGGGCCAACGTCCTGACTTTC.

V usage is TRBV5-1 and J usage is TRBJ1-2; 9 bases map to TRBD1. J gave up 1 base and V 5 bases, and 3 bases lay outside the gene matches. This CDR3 is built from 14 residues. Germline V lookup: CDR1 SGHRS, CDR2 YFSETQ. The CDR3 reads CASRPGQGNYGYTF. CDR3 sequence (DNA): TGCGCCAGCAGACCGGGACAGGGTAACTATGGCTACACCTTC.

This chain joins TRBV28 and TRBJ2-5, with 7 nucleotides matching TRBD2. This CDR3 comprises 17 residues. The junction had 15 bases not matched to a gene; V was cut back by 6 bases and J by 2 bases. CDR1 and CDR2 from the germline V gene are MDHEN and SYDVKM. The CDR3 DNA is TGTGCCAGCAGCCCCGGTCCGGGGAGGGCCAGGCAAGAGACCCAGTACTTC. Amino acid sequence: CASSPGPGRARQETQYF.

The genes are TRBV6-6 and TRBJ2-5; no reliable D call. The CDR3 covers 13 residues. The ends were cut back, 0 bases at V and 1 base at J, with 3 bases in the middle. CDR1 is MNHNY, CDR2 SVGAGI, per germline (reference sequence). CDR3 region: CASSYSGQETQYF. DNA for the CDR3: TGTGCCAGCAGTTACTCGGGCCAAGAGACCCAGTACTTC.

This rearrangement joins TRBV7-2 to TRBJ2-7; D might be TRBD1 (6 bases). The CDR3 length is 12 residues. The V end was cut by 1 base, the J end by 6 bases, with 7 bases between. In germline, CDR1 is SGHTA, CDR2 FQGNSA. CDR3 sequence: CASSLGGGEQYF. The CDR3 DNA is TGTGCCAGCAGCTTAGGAGGGGGCGAGCAGTACTTC.

The V call is TRBV6-5, the J call TRBJ1-6; D is unclear. The V end lost 6 bases, the J end lost 7 bases, and 10 bases lay between the germline ends. This CDR3 contains 13 residues. Germline CDR1 MNHEY, CDR2 SVGAGI. CDR3 loop: CASRLGVNSPLHF. For the CDR3, the DNA is TGTGCCAGCAGACTCGGGGTGAATTCACCCCTCCACTTT.

This clone was picked up a small number of times. The chain couples TRBV19 to TRBJ2-2; no clear D gene. The V gene lost 6 bases and the J gene lost 4 bases, with 12 bases spanning the gap. Germline V gene data show CDR1 as LNHDA and CDR2 as SQIVND (reference sequence). This CDR3 is built from 14 residues. The CDR3 DNA reads TGTGCCAGTAGCCGATTTGAGTTCACCGGGGAGCTGTTTTTT. This codes for CASSRFEFTGELFF.

This clone has a handful of counts. V is TRBV6-6 and J is TRBJ2-2, with D perhaps matching TRBD1 or TRBD2 (5 bases each). V lost 3 bases and J lost 0, with 8 bases in between. CDR3 size: 15 residues. Germline CDR1 and CDR2: MNHNY and SVGAGI (reference sequence). CDR3: CASSYRDPNTGELFF. In nucleotides, the CDR3 is TGTGCCAGCAGTTATAGGGACCCGAACACCGGGGAGCTGTTTTTT.

The J gene is TRBJ2-7, the V gene TRBV7-9; unclear D gene. There are 12 residues in the CDR3. The V gene lost 10 bases and the J gene lost 6 bases, with 16 bases spanning the gap. CDR1 and CDR2 from the germline V gene are SEHNR and FQNEAQ (reference sequence). The CDR3 DNA follows: TGTGCCATCGGAGAGGCGTCGTTCGAGCAGTACTTC. It translates to CAIGEASFEQYF.

The table lists this clone with a few counts. The rearrangement uses TRBV11-2 and TRBJ2-7; 7 bases line up with TRBD2. J gave up 0 bases and V 3 bases, and 5 bases lay outside the gene matches. The CDR3 spans 15 residues. Germline CDR1 and CDR2: SGHAT and FQNNGV. In nucleotides, the CDR3 is TGTGCCAGCAGCTTCTCCGGGGGGAGCTCCTACGAGCAGTACTTC. This translates into CASSFSGGSSYEQYF.

The chain couples TRBV27 to TRBJ1-1; D unresolved. CDR1 and CDR2 (germline): MNHEY, SMNVEV (reference sequence). The V gene lost 8 bases and the J gene lost 5 bases, with 12 bases spanning the gap. The CDR3 spans 12 residues. The CDR3 loop reads CASGRKRTEAFF. The CDR3 nucleotides read TGTGCCAGCGGTCGGAAAAGAACTGAAGCTTTCTTT.

There are a few counts of this clone. The chain employs TRBV4-1 and TRBJ2-7; TRBD2 matches at 10 bases. After removal of 3 bases from V and 8 bases from J, the junction contained 16 bases not matched to a gene. CDR1 and CDR2 from the germline V gene are MGHRA and YSYEKL. This CDR3 has 17 amino acids. CDR3 in DNA: TGCGCCAGCAGCCAGACACTAGCGGGACGGGGGGGGAGGAAGCAGTACTTC. Encoded protein: CASSQTLAGRGGRKQYF.

The chain joins TRBV25-1 to TRBJ2-1, with 11 bases lining up with TRBD2. The CDR3 loop spans 15 amino acids. Trimming at V came to 5 bases and at J to 6 bases, leaving 6 bases not matched to a gene. Germline V CDR1 and CDR2: MGHDK, SYGVNS. The CDR3 region is CASSKLAGEGNEQFF. CDR3 coding DNA: TGTGCCAGCAGTAAACTAGCGGGAGAGGGCAATGAGCAGTTCTTC.

The chain combines TRBV28 with TRBJ1-3; D is undetermined. The CDR3 loop spans 16 amino acids. Germline-derived CDR1 and CDR2 are MDHEN and SYDVKM. V lost 5 bases to trimming and J lost 0 bases, with 14 bases between them. Written as DNA, the CDR3 is TGTGCCAGCAGTATTCGCCGGACGTACTCTGGAAACACCATATATTTT. This sequence encodes CASSIRRTYSGNTIYF. The whole variable domain, remainder taken from reference TRBV28 and TRBJ1-3, is DVKVTQSSRYLVKRTGEKVFLECVQDMDHENMFWYRQDPGLGLRLIYFSYDVKMKEKGDIPEGYSVSREKKERFSLILESASTNQTSMYLCASSIRRTYSGNTIYFGEGSWLTVV.